This TCR beta chain comes out of a study of cytomegalovirus exposure and HLA in healthy donors (dated by TCRdb to about 2017). About the full investigation: According to an earlier analysis of a few hundred of the donors, 200 million or so T cells yielded 90 million to 140 million unique TCR beta sequences and about 280 Gb of sequence data. The study aimed to test whether signatures of past pathogen exposure could be identified by cataloging public T cell receptors. An earlier analysis of about 600 of the donors used high-throughput TCR beta sequencing to judge whether each TCR beta V gene segment behaved as functional or pseudogenic. The later analysis used no new phenotypic data to find candidate immune exposures, relying instead on TCR beta sequences and their occurrence across donors. Because of strong linkage in the cohort, four to six DR-DQ haplotypes were treated as single units for association and clustering. Besides the first cohort of around 670 subjects, a separate validation cohort made up of about 120 different subjects was used. Among several hundred genotyped donors of the cohort, an average of around 250,000 unique TCR beta nucleotide sequences was sequenced per donor, of which 15% to 20% were non-productive. The study combined high-throughput TCR immunosequencing, statistical association of individual TCRs with disease status, and machine learning to predict cytomegalovirus infection status. The T cell repertoires of 670 or so subjects were profiled by immunosequencing and related to cytomegalovirus serostatus. About 320 gigabases of sequencing data and approximately 93 million unique TCR sequences were included in an early release covering roughly 700 HLA-typed donors. Donor age, sex, ethnicity and CMV serostatus were compiled together with the repertoire data. In a later genetic analysis, genome-wide SNP genotypes for about 55% of the roughly 700 donors were used, and that subset was treated as a discovery cohort. Every discovery cohort repertoire had been produced on one sequencing platform. In a later analysis, previously published TCR beta repertoires from 550 to 700 donors were re-analyzed and high-resolution HLA genotyping was added so that TCR occurrence patterns could be studied. HLA typing included class I and class II loci at four-digit resolution. Of the 398 genotyped donors, approximately 82% fell in the genetic ancestry cluster associated with self-reported Caucasian donors. The number of typed donors differed by locus: roughly 629-640 for A, B, C, DRB1 and DQB1; 500 to 550 for DQA1; some 610 for DPA1; and 450 to 480 for DPB1. Study-level results and caveats: The study listed approximately 160 TCR beta chains as associated with cytomegalovirus. In a later analysis, the rate of TCR association differed among HLA loci, with DRB1 alleles having the most associated TCRs and HLA-C alleles having the fewest. Broadly in line with IMGT annotations, most TCR beta V segments showed up in productive rearrangements about 87% or about 30% of the time in an earlier analysis of about 500 of the donors. Correlated functional status among segregating V segments might be attributable to linkage disequilibrium, but an unknown experimental factor could not be ruled out. The classifier was reported to diagnose cytomegalovirus status with high specificity and sensitivity in both the original cohort and the validation cohort. A further reported finding was that TCR beta sequences accurately predicted the HLA-A and HLA-B alleles for most subjects in the first cohort. A cluster of highly shared sequence variants was judged likely to represent a technical artifact of the sequencing pipeline. The only immune exposure information available for the cohort was CMV serostatus. Specific HLA alleles were associated with roughly 17,000 TCR beta sequences at a false discovery rate of 0.05 in a later analysis. When HLA alleles, especially DR and DQ, strongly co-occurred, TCR associations were difficult to assign to individual alleles. V-gene and J-gene trimming of TCR beta chains was associated with a missense DCLRE1C variant in a later genetic analysis, and the association was replicated in an independent cohort. A later analysis found that HLA-associated TCR beta chains were more clonally expanded and had lower generation probabilities than equally common non-associated chains. Only TCR beta chains were sequenced in this cohort, and the absence of alpha or paired-chain data limited detectable features. A later analysis found that most CMV-associated TCR beta chains appeared HLA-restricted, with HLA associations seemingly driven largely by CMV exposure. In a later analysis, several top co-occurrence clusters were reported to appear linked to parvovirus B19, influenza, CMV and Epstein-Barr virus. The presence/absence analyses assumed that sequencing depth was roughly uniform across donors, and that assumption may not be true. It was suggested by the authors that the approach could potentially be generalized to other disease states and immunological phenotypes. Because HLA typing was unavailable for some donors at each locus, only the typed subset was used in association tests. In vitro tests confirmed that a few of the cytomegalovirus-associated TCR beta chains recognize cytomegalovirus antigens. While some public TCRs were present in many individuals, most TCR sequences turned up only very rarely across donors. The earlier analysis of approximately 560 of the donors excluded 15 to 20 rarely observed V segments, including chromosome 9 orphons, because counts were too low. According to a later genetic analysis, donors in an Asian-associated ancestry cluster had fewer N-insertions in productive TCRs than the approximately 670-donor mean.

A note on this clone: The target of this receptor is not known. Per-nucleotide qualities are absent, and no much larger clonotype sits a single base away.

The cohort was made up of 666 healthy bone marrow donors. All cohort members were sampled while nominally healthy, although unrecorded immune exposures were likely present. The donor was CMV seropositive and was included in the group of 270 or so seropositive cohort members. A peripheral blood sample was collected from each donor, and TCR beta sequencing was performed on peripheral blood mononuclear cells. Genomic DNA was extracted from the blood cell samples with the Qiagen DNeasy Blood Extraction Kit. Library construction relied on the immunoSEQ multiplex PCR assay. For the multiplex PCR, a mixture combining 60 forward primers for TCR Vbeta segments and 13 reverse primers for TCR Jbeta segments was used. The CDR3 region of rearranged TCR beta genes was amplified from genomic DNA by a multiplex PCR assay. Amplified TCR beta libraries were sequenced as 87-base-pair reads on the Illumina HiSeq System. The study's processing was this. A later analysis counted about 76 million unique TCR beta chains across the 666 repertoires, and some 11 million of these chains were shared by at least two donors. Raw reads were error-corrected and collapsed into unique sequences with a nearest-neighbor algorithm that merged closely related sequences to remove PCR and sequencing errors. CDR3 sequences were aligned to IMGT reference sequences to assign V, D and J gene segments. Each retained sequence needed at least a six-nucleotide match to both a V gene segment and a J gene segment. Rearrangements were called productive when the CDR3 lacked stop codons and stayed in frame with V and J; all others were non-productive. CDR3 was defined by IMGT convention, running from the second conserved V-encoded cysteine to the conserved J-encoded phenylalanine. The earlier analysis of roughly 590 of the donors excluded sequences that lacked an unambiguous match to a single V gene segment. An earlier analysis of a few hundred of the donors called V segments functional above 56.7% productive rearrangements and segregating when the between-donor standard deviation exceeded 5%. A statistical classification framework was developed to diagnose cytomegalovirus status using the catalog of TCR beta chain sequences. In a later analysis, TCR nucleotide sequences were compared against IMGT/GENE-DB human TR gene sequences so that V and J genes could be assigned. The TCRdist pipeline was used in a later analysis to assign CDR3 sequences and most-parsimonious VDJ recombination scenarios. A later analysis defined each TCR beta chain by its CDR3 amino acid sequence plus V-gene family, and excluded reads lacking a unique V-gene family. To address suspected cross-contamination and a sequencing artifact, a later analysis removed 592 highly shared, low-generation-probability nucleotide sequences. For each public chain, a later analysis derived a clonal expansion index from normalized ranks of inferred template counts within each repertoire. A later analysis computed generation probabilities with a VDJ recombination model fitted to out-of-frame rearrangements, and checked the results against IGoR. Hypergeometric tests were used in a later analysis to score TCR-TCR, TCR-HLA and TCR-CMV co-occurrence, with a repertoire-size bias correction applied to the TCR pairs. False discovery rates were estimated in a later analysis by permuting HLA or CMV assignments 20 times. In a later analysis, co-occurring TCRs were grouped with DBSCAN, and TCRdist sequence similarity was added when clustering was performed within HLA-allele-positive subsets. For co-occurrence clustering, repertoires with fewer than 30,000 or more than 120,000 public chains were excluded, along with a handful of repertoires with anomalous nucleotide sharing. Entries here come from immuneACCESS through TCRdb and include only in-frame sequences with V and J called. Some clones fail to appear in such tables; in the studies checked, an unresolved V gene covers under half of the shortfall, and the cause of the remainder is unknown. The V and J calls and the clone size are those of that table, but D and trimming were determined from the DNA. This sample has fewer than 200,000 clones in its table, and 75% to 80% of those were observed once. Around 0.89% of the sample is taken by the ten largest.

This TCR was sampled from a woman aged 50 to 60 in good health and CMV-seropositive. Material for sequencing was PBMCs.

The nucleotide sequence reads as follows: TGTGCCAGCAGTTTGGTAGGGGGCCAGGACGAGCAGTACTTC. Translated, it gives CASSLVGGQDEQYF. Recombination linked TRBV28 to TRBJ2-7; 7 bases in the middle match TRBD1. CDR1 MDHEN and CDR2 SYDVKM are derived from the germline V gene. The junction shows trimming of 3 bases on V and 5 bases on J, and the gene matches do not reach 7 bases of it. CDR3 length: 14 amino acids, cysteine to phenylalanine. The entry retains the CDR3 DNA only, 42 bases that are in frame from base 1.